The sequence of this T cell receptor beta chain was determined in a study of CXCR3 chemokines and chemotherapy response in bladder cancer (dated by TCRdb to between 2021 and 2024). With respect to the entire study: The study set out to examine whether the activity of the CXCR3 chemokine system within tumors predicted response to chemotherapy in human bladder cancer.

Regarding this clonotype: Its antigen is currently not known. No quality values exist for individual bases; no much larger clone is one base distant.

The library was produced with PCR. Sequencing instrument: Illumina HiSeq 2500. TCRdb applied fastp at Q25 and MiXCR to the public reads, then kept only in-frame beta chains. One record per CDR3 amino acid sequence lists the most common genes and DNA. Here the sample has fewer than 3,500 distinct CDR3 sequences; roughly a quarter occur a single time. The ten largest clones take up roughly 15% of the sample. Trimming leaves V shorter by 8 bases and J shorter by 3 bases, with the junction holding 8 bases beyond the gene matches. Counted from cysteine to phenylalanine, this CDR3 has 14 amino acids. Only CDR3 DNA remains: 42 bases, in frame from the first base. The germline V gene specifies SGHDT as CDR1 and YYEEEE as CDR2.

Recombination linked TRBV5-6 to TRBJ2-7, with 10 bases aligning to TRBD1. This specimen was acquired from a patient whose treatment included neoadjuvant chemotherapy. This TCR derives from a human donor with bladder cancer that did not respond to neoadjuvant chemotherapy. The DNA reads TGTGCCAGTATACGGACAGGGGGAAGCTACGAGCAGTACTTC. The translation is CASIRTGGSYEQYF.